This TCR beta chain derives from a study of T cells after posttransplantation cyclophosphamide. This CDR3 comprises 16 residues. With V trimmed by 4 bases and J by 5 bases, 11 bases remained unmatched. CDR1 is SGHNT and CDR2 is YYREEE in the germline V gene (reference sequence). A marrow graft followed busulfan-fludarabine conditioning, with cyclophosphamide on days +3 and +4. The data were produced by immunoSEQ multiplex PCR, yet TCRdb's version contains in-frame clones alone and is incomplete. This sample comprises some 23,000 clones, none seen once only. This clone was observed many times. This sequence was found in a male patient in his late teens or twenties who received an allogeneic stem cell transplant from a related donor, was CMV-positive, and had no GVHD. The graft donor may have given rise to some T cells. Here the sequenced sample was PBMCs, taken after allogeneic stem cell transplant with posttransplant cyclophosphamide. The V and J genes are TRBV5-4 and TRBJ2-5; TRBD2 aligns across 10 bases. The CDR3 reads CASSPQKLAGVETQYF. The CDR3 bases are TGTGCCAGCAGCCCGCAGAAGCTAGCGGGGGTGGAGACCCAGTACTTC.